This T cell receptor (beta chain) stems from a study of breast tumors, draining lymph nodes, adjacent tissues. Study-wide findings and caveats: Luminal-like breast cancer showed significantly higher tumor–nontumor repertoire similarity than basal-like. Tumors had less TCR diversity than lymph nodes, more than nontumor tissue. Most tumor T cells seemingly derive from lymph node, then expand in tumor.

This CDR3 has 14 amino acids. With 1 base clipped from V and 9 bases from J, the junction kept 5 bases outside the gene matches. CDR1 and CDR2 from the germline V gene are SGHTS and YDEGEE. This clonotype was seen many times. Its antigen is unknown. Axillary draining lymph nodes of breast cancer patients supplied the node samples. From the multiplex PCR reads, TCRdb called clonotypes with MiXCR, one entry per CDR3 protein. The table has 84,000 or so distinct CDR3 sequences, approximately 29% seen once. Material for sequencing was axillary lymph node tissue. The source of this sequence is a female donor with breast cancer. Some clones in this sample may be carry-over from other donors' samples. The V gene is TRBV5-8, the J gene TRBJ2-1; 9 bases are shared with TRBD2. The CDR3: CASSLTTSGGEQFF. For the CDR3, the DNA is TGTGCCAGCAGCTTGACGACTAGCGGCGGTGAGCAGTTCTTC.